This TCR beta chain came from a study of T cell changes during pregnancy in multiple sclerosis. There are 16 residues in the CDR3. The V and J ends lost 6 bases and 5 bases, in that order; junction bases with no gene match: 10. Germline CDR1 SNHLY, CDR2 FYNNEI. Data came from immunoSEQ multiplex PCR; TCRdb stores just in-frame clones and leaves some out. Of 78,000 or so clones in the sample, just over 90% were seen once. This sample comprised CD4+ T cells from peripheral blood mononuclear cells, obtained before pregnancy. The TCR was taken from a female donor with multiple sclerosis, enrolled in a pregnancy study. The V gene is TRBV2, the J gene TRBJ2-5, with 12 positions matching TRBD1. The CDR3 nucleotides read TGTGCCAGCAGCGCCTCCGGGACAGGGGGCGCGGAGACCCAGTACTTC. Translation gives CASSASGTGGAETQYF. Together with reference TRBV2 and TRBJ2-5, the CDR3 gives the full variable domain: EPEVTQTPSHQVTQMGQEVILRCVPISNHLYFYWYRQILGQKVEFLVSFYNNEISEKSEIFDDQFSVERPDGSNFTLKIRSTKLEDSAMYFCASSASGTGGAETQYFGPGTRLLVL.